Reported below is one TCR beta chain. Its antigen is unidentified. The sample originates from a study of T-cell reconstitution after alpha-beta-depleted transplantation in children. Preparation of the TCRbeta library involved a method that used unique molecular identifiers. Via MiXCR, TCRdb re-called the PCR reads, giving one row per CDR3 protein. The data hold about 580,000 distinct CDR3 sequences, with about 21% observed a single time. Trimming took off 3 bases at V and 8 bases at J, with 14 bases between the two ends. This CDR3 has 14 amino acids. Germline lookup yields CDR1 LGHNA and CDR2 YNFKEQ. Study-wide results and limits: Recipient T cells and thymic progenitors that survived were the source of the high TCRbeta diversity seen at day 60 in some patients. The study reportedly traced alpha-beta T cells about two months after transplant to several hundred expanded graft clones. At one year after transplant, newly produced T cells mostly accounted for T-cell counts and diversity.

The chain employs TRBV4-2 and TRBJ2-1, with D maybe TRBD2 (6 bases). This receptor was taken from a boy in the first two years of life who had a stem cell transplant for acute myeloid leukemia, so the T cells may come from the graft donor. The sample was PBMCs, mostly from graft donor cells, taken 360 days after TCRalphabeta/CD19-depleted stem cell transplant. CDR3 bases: TGTGCCAGCAGCCAGGGCGGGATAATCGATGAGCAGTTCTTC. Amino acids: CASSQGGIIDEQFF.